Listed below are T cell receptor beta chains from one sample, sequenced in a study of blood T cell repertoires in COVID-19. Data came from immunoSEQ multiplex PCR; TCRdb stores just in-frame clones and leaves some out. The sample has just over 300,000 clones; more than 75% are singletons. Sequencing was done on a sample of PBMCs or T cells enriched from blood (not recorded which). All receptors derive from a man aged 25-45 years who had recovered from COVID-19. CDR3s include the opening cysteine and the closing phenylalanine or tryptophan. The D gene is left open where the match is weak. A clone size is listed for some rows: how often the clone was seen (once, few, many), or a class if it is expanded.

clone_size: -
v_call: TRBV5-1
j_call: TRBJ1-1
d_call: -
cdr3_nt: TGCGCCAGCAGCTTGTACGGGGACACTGAAGCTTTCTTT
cdr3_aa: CASSLYGDTEAFF

clone_size: -
v_call: TRBV5-1
j_call: TRBJ2-3
d_call: TRBD2
cdr3_nt: TGCGCCAGCAGGCACGGGTCTAGCGGGTACCCAGGGGATACGCAGTATTTT
cdr3_aa: CASRHGSSGYPGDTQYF

clone_size: -
v_call: TRBV18
j_call: TRBJ2-1
d_call: TRBD1
cdr3_nt: TGTGCCAGCTCACCAACGACAGGGGCCTACAATGAGCAGTTCTTC
cdr3_aa: CASSPTTGAYNEQFF

clone_size: -
v_call: TRBV29-1
j_call: TRBJ1-2
d_call: -
cdr3_nt: TGCAGCGTTGAAGATCTCTCCTATGGCTACACCTTC
cdr3_aa: CSVEDLSYGYTF

clone_size: -
v_call: TRBV24-1
j_call: TRBJ1-2
d_call: -
cdr3_nt: TGTGCCACCAGTGATCACCCAGGGTATGGCTACACCTTC
cdr3_aa: CATSDHPGYGYTF

clone_size: -
v_call: TRBV10-2
j_call: TRBJ2-2
d_call: TRBD2
cdr3_nt: TGCGCCAGCAGACGGGGGGCGAACACCGGGGAGCTGTTTTTT
cdr3_aa: CASRRGANTGELFF

clone_size: -
v_call: TRBV2
j_call: TRBJ2-7
d_call: -
cdr3_nt: TGTGCCAGCAGTGCGGGTTTACAGGATGGCTCCTACGAGCAGTACTTC
cdr3_aa: CASSAGLQDGSYEQYF

clone_size: -
v_call: TRBV13
j_call: TRBJ2-5
d_call: -
cdr3_nt: TGTGCCAGCAGTTTGGAGTCTACCGAGACCCAGTACTTC
cdr3_aa: CASSLESTETQYF

clone_size: -
v_call: TRBV27
j_call: TRBJ2-5
d_call: TRBD1
cdr3_nt: TGTGCCAGCAGCGGGACAGTGTACCAAGAGACCCAGTACTTC
cdr3_aa: CASSGTVYQETQYF

clone_size: -
v_call: TRBV27
j_call: TRBJ1-1
d_call: TRBD1
cdr3_nt: TGTGCCAGCAGGAAGTCGGGGCAGGGGGCACGGAACACTGAAGCTTTCTTT
cdr3_aa: CASRKSGQGARNTEAFF

clone_size: -
v_call: TRBV28
j_call: TRBJ2-5
d_call: TRBD1
cdr3_nt: TGTGCCAGCAGTTGGACAGGGGAAGAGACCCAGTACTTC
cdr3_aa: CASSWTGEETQYF

clone_size: -
v_call: TRBV15
j_call: TRBJ2-7
d_call: -
cdr3_nt: TGTGCCACCAGCAGTGCGGGGCACGAGCAGTACTTC
cdr3_aa: CATSSAGHEQYF

clone_size: -
v_call: TRBV6-5
j_call: TRBJ1-5
d_call: -
cdr3_nt: TGTGCCAGTAAATATAGCAATCAGCCCCAGCATTTT
cdr3_aa: CASKYSNQPQHF

clone_size: -
v_call: TRBV30
j_call: TRBJ2-5
d_call: -
cdr3_nt: TGTGCCTGGAGTGCCCAGGGAATTGAGACCCAGTACTTC
cdr3_aa: CAWSAQGIETQYF

clone_size: -
v_call: TRBV2
j_call: TRBJ1-2
d_call: -
cdr3_nt: TGTGCCAGCATCCCTGCAGTCTATGGCTACACCTTC
cdr3_aa: CASIPAVYGYTF

clone_size: -
v_call: TRBV2
j_call: TRBJ2-5
d_call: TRBD2
cdr3_nt: TGTGCCAGCAGTGGAGTGGGGAGGGGCCAGTACTTC
cdr3_aa: CASSGVGRGQYF

clone_size: few
v_call: TRBV7-6
j_call: TRBJ1-6
d_call: TRBD1
cdr3_nt: TGTGCCAGCAGTTTTGGACAGGCTTATAATTCACCCCTCCACTTT
cdr3_aa: CASSFGQAYNSPLHF

clone_size: -
v_call: TRBV9
j_call: TRBJ2-1
d_call: -
cdr3_nt: TGTGCCAGCAGCGTAATGGCTTTCTCCTACAATGAGCAGTTCTTC
cdr3_aa: CASSVMAFSYNEQFF

clone_size: -
v_call: TRBV19
j_call: TRBJ1-4
d_call: -
cdr3_nt: TGTGCCAGTAGTATTCGGACAGTAAGTTCAACTAATGAAAAACTGTTTTTT
cdr3_aa: CASSIRTVSSTNEKLFF

clone_size: -
v_call: TRBV6-5
j_call: TRBJ1-4
d_call: TRBD1
cdr3_nt: TGTGCCAGCAGTTCCGGACAGGGCACTGAAAAACTGTTTTTT
cdr3_aa: CASSSGQGTEKLFF

clone_size: -
v_call: TRBV27
j_call: TRBJ2-3
d_call: -
cdr3_nt: TGTGCCAGCAGCCTATGGGGCAGGGGAACAGATACGCAGTATTTT
cdr3_aa: CASSLWGRGTDTQYF

clone_size: few
v_call: TRBV25-1
j_call: TRBJ1-2
d_call: TRBD1
cdr3_nt: TGTGCCAGCAGTTTACCCGACAGGGCCTATGGCTACACCTTC
cdr3_aa: CASSLPDRAYGYTF

clone_size: -
v_call: TRBV23-1
j_call: TRBJ1-5
d_call: -
cdr3_nt: TGCGCCAGCAGTCAATCACCTACCGCCCAGCATTTT
cdr3_aa: CASSQSPTAQHF

clone_size: -
v_call: TRBV6-5
j_call: TRBJ1-3
d_call: -
cdr3_nt: TGTGCCAGCAGTTACGCGGGACCGGGAAACACCATATATTTT
cdr3_aa: CASSYAGPGNTIYF

clone_size: -
v_call: TRBV29-1
j_call: TRBJ1-1
d_call: -
cdr3_nt: TGCAGCACGTATGTGGGAGGCACTGAAGCTTTCTTT
cdr3_aa: CSTYVGGTEAFF

clone_size: -
v_call: TRBV3-1/TRBV3-2
j_call: TRBJ2-1
d_call: TRBD1
cdr3_nt: TGTGCCAGCAGCCACGGACAGGGAATCCATGAGCAGTTCTTC
cdr3_aa: CASSHGQGIHEQFF

clone_size: -
v_call: TRBV30
j_call: TRBJ1-1
d_call: TRBD1
cdr3_nt: TGTGCCTGGACTCGTTTGGGACAGAGGAACACTGAAGCTTTCTTT
cdr3_aa: CAWTRLGQRNTEAFF

clone_size: -
v_call: TRBV19
j_call: TRBJ2-2
d_call: TRBD1
cdr3_nt: TGTGCCAGTAGTATAACAGGGGTAACCGGGGAGCTGTTTTTT
cdr3_aa: CASSITGVTGELFF

clone_size: -
v_call: TRBV21-1
j_call: TRBJ2-7
d_call: -
cdr3_nt: TGTGCCAGCAGCCAACCAGCGGGGAGCTCCTACGAGCAGTACTTC
cdr3_aa: CASSQPAGSSYEQYF

clone_size: -
v_call: TRBV4-2
j_call: TRBJ2-2
d_call: -
cdr3_nt: TGTGCCAGCAGCCAAGACGCGCGGGGAGAAGCTTGGGAGCTGTTTTTT
cdr3_aa: CASSQDARGEAWELFF

clone_size: -
v_call: TRBV30
j_call: TRBJ2-2
d_call: -
cdr3_nt: TGTGCCTGGAGTTTAACAGGGTCCGGGGAGCTGTTTTTT
cdr3_aa: CAWSLTGSGELFF

clone_size: -
v_call: TRBV10-3
j_call: TRBJ1-2
d_call: -
cdr3_nt: TGTGCCATCAGTGAGGGACAAGCAGAGCACTATGGCTACACCTTC
cdr3_aa: CAISEGQAEHYGYTF

clone_size: -
v_call: TRBV7-9
j_call: TRBJ2-5
d_call: -
cdr3_nt: TGTGCCAGCAGCTTAGCAACAGTGGTCCAAGAGACCCAGTACTTC
cdr3_aa: CASSLATVVQETQYF

clone_size: -
v_call: TRBV19
j_call: TRBJ1-2
d_call: -
cdr3_nt: TGTGCCAGTACCAGGAGGCAGGGAGGCCTCTATGGCTACACCTTC
cdr3_aa: CASTRRQGGLYGYTF

clone_size: -
v_call: TRBV7-9
j_call: TRBJ1-2
d_call: -
cdr3_nt: TGTGCCAGCAGCCCCCCGGACAGCTATGGCTACACCTTC
cdr3_aa: CASSPPDSYGYTF

clone_size: once
v_call: TRBV9
j_call: TRBJ1-3
d_call: TRBD1
cdr3_nt: TGTGCCAGCAGCGCCACGACAGGGGGCTTTGGAAACACCATATATTTT
cdr3_aa: CASSATTGGFGNTIYF

clone_size: -
v_call: TRBV19
j_call: TRBJ2-1
d_call: TRBD1
cdr3_nt: TGTGCCATCTCACAGGGGGCTGAGCAGTTCTTC
cdr3_aa: CAISQGAEQFF

clone_size: -
v_call: TRBV11-3
j_call: TRBJ2-5
d_call: TRBD2
cdr3_nt: TGTGCCAGCAGCCTAGGGCTAGCGGGAGGGGAGACCCAGTACTTC
cdr3_aa: CASSLGLAGGETQYF

clone_size: -
v_call: TRBV11-3
j_call: TRBJ1-1
d_call: -
cdr3_nt: TGTGCCAGCAGCTTAGGGCCGAACACTGAAGCTTTCTTT
cdr3_aa: CASSLGPNTEAFF

clone_size: -
v_call: TRBV4-1
j_call: TRBJ2-3
d_call: -
cdr3_nt: TGCGCCAGCAGCTTGGAGGGAAGCGCAGATACGCAGTATTTT
cdr3_aa: CASSLEGSADTQYF

clone_size: once
v_call: TRBV18
j_call: TRBJ2-1
d_call: TRBD2
cdr3_nt: TGTGCCAGCTCACCAAGGACCGCCGGCGGGGGGTACAATGAGCAGTTCTTC
cdr3_aa: CASSPRTAGGGYNEQFF

clone_size: few
v_call: TRBV21-1
j_call: TRBJ2-5
d_call: -
cdr3_nt: TGTGCCAGCAGCTGTAGCAGCGGGAGAGGACAAGAGACCCAGTACTTC
cdr3_aa: CASSCSSGRGQETQYF

clone_size: -
v_call: TRBV15
j_call: TRBJ1-6
d_call: -
cdr3_nt: TGTGCCACCAGCGCCCCGCGGGACCCCAATTCACCCCTCCACTTT
cdr3_aa: CATSAPRDPNSPLHF

clone_size: -
v_call: TRBV5-1
j_call: TRBJ1-1
d_call: -
cdr3_nt: TGCGCCAGCAGCCCCGACACAGTGAACACTGAAGCTTTCTTT
cdr3_aa: CASSPDTVNTEAFF

clone_size: -
v_call: TRBV14
j_call: TRBJ1-2
d_call: -
cdr3_nt: TGTGCCAGCAGCCAAGGGACTTTCTATGGCTACACCTTC
cdr3_aa: CASSQGTFYGYTF

clone_size: -
v_call: TRBV2
j_call: TRBJ2-5
d_call: -
cdr3_nt: TGTGCCAGCAGTGAATTTCAGGGCTGGGAAAAGACCCAGTACTTC
cdr3_aa: CASSEFQGWEKTQYF

clone_size: -
v_call: TRBV20-1
j_call: TRBJ2-5
d_call: TRBD2
cdr3_nt: TGCAGTTGGGCGGGAGTTGAGACCCAGTACTTC
cdr3_aa: CSWAGVETQYF

clone_size: -
v_call: TRBV29-1
j_call: TRBJ1-1
d_call: -
cdr3_nt: TGCAGCGTTACGGAGGGTGTGGGAGGCACTGAAGCTTTCTTT
cdr3_aa: CSVTEGVGGTEAFF